One sample yielded the 15 T cell receptor beta chains listed below, sequenced in a study of T cells after yellow fever vaccination. TCRdb re-derived calls from the 5' RACE reads in MiXCR, one entry per CDR3 protein. The sample includes around 340,000 distinct CDR3 sequences, roughly 9.4% of them seen just once. Sequences were derived from PBMCs, sampled on the day of the first yellow fever vaccination. These receptors were taken from a man younger than 35 who received the YFV17D yellow fever vaccine.

This clonotype showed up just a few times. The V gene is TRBV7-2, the J gene TRBJ2-5, with D maybe TRBD2 (7 bases). CDR1 is SGHTA, CDR2 FQGNSA, per germline. The CDR3 length is 12 residues. Deletions cut 5 bases from V and 8 bases from J, with 12 bases between. The CDR3 coding sequence is TGTGCCAGCAGCCCGGGGGGCCGCACCCAGTACTTC. It encodes CASSPGGRTQYF.

J is TRBJ2-5 and V is TRBV7-2; the match to TRBD1 covers 11 bases. Trimming took 6 bases from V and 4 from J; bases not matched to a gene: 10. The CDR3 totals 16 residues. Germline values: CDR1 SGHTA, CDR2 FQGNSA. CDR3 region: CASRNPGTGGRETQYF. CDR3 coding DNA: TGTGCCAGCAGAAACCCCGGGACAGGGGGGCGAGAGACCCAGTACTTC.

This chain's CDR3 is CASSPLQGTYEQYV. The CDR3, as DNA: TGTGCCAGCAGCCCACTACAGGGGACCTACGAGCAGTACGTC. The gene calls are TRBV9 and TRBJ2-7; 7 bases are shared with TRBD1. J gave up 2 bases and V 4 bases, and 6 bases lay outside the gene matches. From germline, CDR1 is SGDLS and CDR2 YYNGEE. This CDR3 has 14 amino acids.

There are many counts of this clonotype. The chain uses TRBV12-3 or TRBV12-4 and TRBJ2-5; D call uncertain. The CDR3 sequence is 12 residues long. V shed 6 bases and J shed 5 bases, with 10 bases lying between them. CDR3 loop: CASRSESETQYF. In nucleotides, the CDR3 is TGTGCCAGCAGGAGCGAGTCGGAGACCCAGTACTTC.

This clonotype turned up a few times. The chain is built from TRBV5-6 and TRBJ2-5; D might be TRBD2 (6 bases). The germline gives CDR1 SGHDT, CDR2 YYEEEE. Trimming left V 1 base short and J 5 bases short, with 9 bases between. The CDR3 spans 13 residues. In DNA, the CDR3 is TGTGCCAGCAGCTTGTACGGAGGGGAGACCCAGTACTTC. Its translation is CASSLYGGETQYF.

This chain links TRBV29-1 with TRBJ2-1, with a tentative D call TRBD1 (5 bases). The CDR3 has 15 residues. From germline, CDR1 is SQVTM and CDR2 ANQGSEA. The ends were cut back, 4 bases at V and 0 bases at J, with 13 bases in the middle. The CDR3 DNA is TGCAGCGTTGGACAGTTCATTAGCTCCTACAATGAGCAGTTCTTC. It specifies CSVGQFISSYNEQFF.

This clonotype showed up many times. The V and J genes are TRBV20-1 and TRBJ2-7, with D hard to call. The CDR3 runs to 16 residues. CDR1 DFQATT and CDR2 SNEGSKA come from the germline V gene (reference sequence). Trimming pared 1 base from V and 0 bases from J, leaving 16 bases between. The CDR3: CSARAAVDASSYEQYV. The DNA of the CDR3 is TGCAGTGCTAGAGCTGCCGTTGACGCTAGCTCCTACGAGCAGTACGTC.

This clonotype was found many times. J is TRBJ1-5 and V is TRBV12-3 or TRBV12-4, with TRBD1 identical over 10 bases. The CDR3 runs 14 residues. V gave up 6 bases and J gave up 11 bases; unmatched junction bases: 10. The CDR3 nucleotides are TGTGCCAGCAGCCGGACAGGGGGGGACGGGTCCCAGCATTTT. This sequence encodes CASSRTGGDGSQHF.

V gene TRBV3-1 combines with J gene TRBJ2-7; TRBD1 is a possible D gene (6 bases). Trimming took 0 bases from V and 2 from J, leaving 14 bases between them. Germline CDR1 and CDR2: LGHDT and YNNKEL (reference sequence). The CDR3 is 16 amino acids. As DNA, the CDR3 is TGTGCCAGCAGCCAAGATCTCAGGGGTCCCACCTACGAGCAGTACTTC. Translated, it gives CASSQDLRGPTYEQYF.

The chain recombines TRBV18 with TRBJ2-7; possible D gene TRBD1, 6 bases. Trimming shortened V by 3 bases and J by 0 bases, and 12 bases separated the two germline ends. Germline assignment: CDR1 KGHSH and CDR2 LQKENI. CDR3 length: 15 residues. CDR3: CASSPNTGSSYEQYF. DNA for the CDR3: TGTGCCAGCTCACCTAATACAGGGAGCTCCTACGAGCAGTACTTC.

This chain links TRBV5-1 with TRBJ2-3, with 8 bases identical to TRBD2. CDR1 is SGHRS, CDR2 YFSETQ, per germline. V was pared by 1 base and J by 0 bases, with 4 bases of the junction left unmatched. The CDR3 is made up of 16 amino acids. The CDR3 loop reads CASSLTLAVSTDTQYF. The CDR3, as DNA: TGCGCCAGCAGCTTGACACTAGCGGTGAGCACAGATACGCAGTATTTT.

This clonotype was observed a few times. V gene TRBV6-2 or TRBV6-3 combines with J gene TRBJ2-7; the D is unclear. V was shortened by 7 bases and J by 1 base, with 11 bases between the two germline ends. Germline values: CDR1 MNHEY, CDR2 SVGEGT. The CDR3 has 13 amino acids. CDR3: CASKRSTSYEQYF. CDR3 in DNA: TGTGCCAGCAAACGGAGTACGTCCTACGAGCAGTACTTC.

This clonotype was detected ten times or more. The chain uses TRBV6-6 and TRBJ1-4, with D perhaps TRBD1 (6 bases). Trimming shortened V by 8 bases and J by 7 bases, and 11 bases separated the two germline ends. The germline gives CDR1 MNHNY, CDR2 SVGAGI (reference sequence). This CDR3 comprises 12 residues. The CDR3, as DNA: TGTGCCAGCGGACGACAGGTTGAAAAACTGTTTTTT. Translating gives CASGRQVEKLFF.

There are many counts of this clonotype. The chain has TRBV15 and TRBJ2-1, with TRBD2 matching over 8 bases. The CDR3 is 14 amino acids. Trimming at V came to 8 bases and at J to 0 bases, leaving 3 bases not matched to a gene. CDR1 and CDR2 (germline): LNHNV, YYDKDF (reference sequence). In nucleotides, the CDR3 is TGTGCCACCCGAAGCGGGGGCTCCTACAATGAGCAGTTCTTC. Translated: CATRSGGSYNEQFF.

J is TRBJ2-3 and V is TRBV7-9; 7 bases map to TRBD2. The germline V gene encodes CDR1 SEHNR and CDR2 FQNEAQ (reference sequence). CDR3 length: 11 residues. Unmatched junction bases numbered 6, after V lost 3 bases and J lost 15 bases. As DNA, the CDR3 is TGTGCCAGCAGCTTGGGGGGGGGTCTATATTTT. It codes for CASSLGGGLYF.